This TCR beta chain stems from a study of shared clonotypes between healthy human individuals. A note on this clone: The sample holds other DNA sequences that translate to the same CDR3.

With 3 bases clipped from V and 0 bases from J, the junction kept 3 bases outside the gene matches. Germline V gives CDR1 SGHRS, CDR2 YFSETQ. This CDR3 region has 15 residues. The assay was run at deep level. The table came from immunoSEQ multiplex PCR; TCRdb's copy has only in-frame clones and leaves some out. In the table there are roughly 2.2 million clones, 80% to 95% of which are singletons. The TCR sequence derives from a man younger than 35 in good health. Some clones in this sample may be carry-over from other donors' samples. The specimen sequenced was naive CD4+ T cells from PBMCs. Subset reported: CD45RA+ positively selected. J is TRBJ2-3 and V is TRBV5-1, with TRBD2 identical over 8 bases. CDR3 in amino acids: CASSYLAGSTDTQYF. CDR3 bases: TGCGCCAGCAGCTACTTAGCGGGGAGCACAGATACGCAGTATTTT. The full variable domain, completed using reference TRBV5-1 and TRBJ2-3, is KAGVTQTPRYLIKTRGQQVTLSCSPISGHRSVSWYQQTPGQGLQFLFEYFSETQRNKGNFPGRFSGRQFSNSRSEMNVSTLELGDSALYLCASSYLAGSTDTQYFGPGTRLTVL.